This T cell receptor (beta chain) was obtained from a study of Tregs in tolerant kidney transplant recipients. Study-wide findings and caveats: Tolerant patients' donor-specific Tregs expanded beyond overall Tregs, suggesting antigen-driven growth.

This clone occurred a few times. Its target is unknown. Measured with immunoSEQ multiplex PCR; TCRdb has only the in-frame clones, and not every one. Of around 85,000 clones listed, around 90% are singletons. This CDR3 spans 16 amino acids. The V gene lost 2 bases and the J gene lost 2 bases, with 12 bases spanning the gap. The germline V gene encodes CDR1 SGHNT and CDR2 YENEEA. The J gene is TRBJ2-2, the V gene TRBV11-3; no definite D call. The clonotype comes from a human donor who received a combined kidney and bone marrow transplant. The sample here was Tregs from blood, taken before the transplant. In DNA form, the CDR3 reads TGTGCCAGCAGCTTATTCCCCAGTTCCAACACCGGGGAGCTGTTTTTT. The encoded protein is CASSLFPSSNTGELFF.